This is a list of T cell receptor beta chains from one sample in a study of T cell responses to AZD1222 COVID-19 vaccine. Clones were sequenced by immunoSEQ multiplex PCR, and TCRdb holds only the in-frame ones, with some missing. The table lists about 75,000 clones, approximately 89% of them singletons. This specimen consisted of peripheral blood, obtained 28 days after the second dose of the MenACWY control vaccine. The source is an adult who received the MenACWY meningococcal vaccine as a control. Both conserved end residues are part of each CDR3. The D gene is left open where the match is weak. Expanded clones get a size class; other rows say once, few or many, or leave the size out.

V: TRBV6-6
D: NA
J: TRBJ1-6
size: few
CDR3: CASSYSGQSLHF
DNA: TGTGCCAGCAGTTACTCCGGTCAATCCCTCCACTTT

V: TRBV2
D: NA
J: TRBJ1-5
size: NA
CDR3: CASIGQKNQPQHF
DNA: TGTGCCAGCATAGGGCAGAAGAATCAGCCCCAGCATTTT

V: TRBV5-1
D: TRBD2
J: TRBJ2-2
size: NA
CDR3: CASSPGTSGGTGELFF
DNA: TGCGCCAGCAGCCCCGGGACTAGCGGGGGCACCGGGGAGCTGTTTTTT

V: TRBV6-4
D: TRBD2
J: TRBJ2-3
size: NA
CDR3: CASSDSSGGADTQYF
DNA: TGTGCCAGCAGTGACAGTAGCGGGGGGGCAGATACGCAGTATTTT

V: TRBV6-1
D: NA
J: TRBJ1-2
size: NA
CDR3: CASSENLRGYTF
DNA: TGTGCCAGCAGTGAAAACCTGCGGGGCTACACCTTC

V: TRBV6-5
D: NA
J: TRBJ1-6
size: NA
CDR3: CASSYSGPRDSPLHF
DNA: TGTGCCAGCAGTTACTCGGGTCCCAGGGATTCACCCCTCCACTTT

V: TRBV7-9
D: NA
J: TRBJ2-1
size: NA
CDR3: CASSFARSPSYNEQFF
DNA: TGTGCCAGCAGCTTTGCGAGGTCCCCCTCCTACAATGAGCAGTTCTTC

V: TRBV14
D: TRBD2
J: TRBJ2-1
size: NA
CDR3: CASSQGAGGYNEQFF
DNA: TGTGCCAGCAGCCAAGGCGCGGGGGGGTACAATGAGCAGTTCTTC

V: TRBV10-3
D: NA
J: TRBJ1-2
size: NA
CDR3: CAISERNYGYTF
DNA: TGTGCCATCAGTGAGAGGAACTATGGCTACACCTTC

V: TRBV12-3/TRBV12-4
D: NA
J: TRBJ1-5
size: NA
CDR3: CASSPDSQPQHF
DNA: TGTGCCAGCAGCCCCGACAGCCAGCCCCAGCATTTT

V: TRBV20-1
D: NA
J: TRBJ2-7
size: few
CDR3: CSVNREYEQYF
DNA: TGCAGTGTCAACCGTGAATACGAGCAGTACTTC

V: TRBV28
D: NA
J: TRBJ1-4
size: NA
CDR3: CASSGGSNEKLFF
DNA: TGTGCCAGCAGTGGGGGCTCTAATGAAAAACTGTTTTTT

V: TRBV27
D: NA
J: TRBJ1-4
size: NA
CDR3: CASSSGWGGEKLFF
DNA: TGTGCCAGCAGTTCTGGGTGGGGAGGCGAAAAACTGTTTTTT

V: TRBV19
D: NA
J: TRBJ2-1
size: NA
CDR3: CASRTDSYNEQFF
DNA: TGTGCCAGCCGGACAGACTCCTACAATGAGCAGTTCTTC

V: TRBV5-1
D: NA
J: TRBJ1-1
size: NA
CDR3: CASSLATNTEAFF
DNA: TGCGCCAGCAGCTTGGCGACGAACACTGAAGCTTTCTTT

V: TRBV28
D: NA
J: TRBJ1-1
size: NA
CDR3: CASNPGGREAFF
DNA: TGTGCCAGCAACCCCGGGGGACGGGAAGCTTTCTTT

V: TRBV30
D: NA
J: TRBJ1-1
size: NA
CDR3: CAWNQGRTEAFF
DNA: TGTGCCTGGAACCAGGGTAGAACTGAAGCTTTCTTT

V: TRBV7-2
D: NA
J: TRBJ2-7
size: once
CDR3: CASSLPSSYEQYF
DNA: TGTGCCAGCAGCTTACCGAGCTCCTACGAGCAGTACTTC